One and the same sample provided the 4 T cell receptor beta chains below, sequenced in a study of radiotherapy plus CTLA-4 blockade in lung cancer. The protocol was immunoSEQ multiplex PCR, while the TCRdb copy is restricted to in-frame clones and leaves out a portion. This sample has about 110,000 clones; 85% to 90% occur once, and the top ten carry 2% to 2.5%. Source: peripheral blood, taken from a patient treated with radiotherapy plus ipilimumab. The receptor set was obtained from a human donor with non-small cell lung cancer that progressed on radiotherapy plus ipilimumab. Some clones in this sample may be carry-over from other donors' samples.

The chain couples TRBV7-2 to TRBJ2-3, with 11 bases aligning to TRBD2. Germline lookup yields CDR1 SGHTA and CDR2 FQGNSA. CDR3 size: 15 residues. J lost 5 bases, V lost 7 bases, and 8 bases had no gene match. In DNA form, the CDR3 reads TGTGCCAGCACCGAACTAGCGGGGGCTGGAGATACGCAGTATTTT. It translates to CASTELAGAGDTQYF.

The CDR3 DNA reads as TGTGCCAGCAGTCCAGACGGGACAAAGAATCAGCCCCAGCATTTT. It specifies CASSPDGTKNQPQHF. This sequence joins TRBV6-6 and TRBJ1-5; D might be TRBD1 (6 bases). The CDR3 covers 15 residues. Germline assignment: CDR1 MNHNY and CDR2 SVGAGI (reference sequence). V was pared by 5 bases and J by 4 bases, with 15 bases between.

The gene calls are TRBV5-4 and TRBJ2-3, with 14 nucleotides matching TRBD2. Looked up from germline, CDR1 is SGHNT and CDR2 is YYREEE (reference sequence). The CDR3 is made up of 19 amino acids. Trimming removed 4 bases from V and 0 bases from J; junction bases left unmatched: 10. Here the CDR3 reads CASSQGTSGGPTSTDTQYF. The CDR3 nucleotides are TGTGCCAGCAGCCAGGGGACTAGCGGGGGACCGACCAGCACAGATACGCAGTATTTT.

CDR3 residues: CASSLQGNTEAFF. DNA of the CDR3: TGTGCCAGCAGCCTACAGGGTAACACTGAAGCTTTCTTT. V gene TRBV5-6 combines with J gene TRBJ1-1; TRBD1 might be the D (6 bases). V lost 4 bases and J 2 bases, leaving 9 bases between the germline ends. This CDR3 contains 13 residues. Germline loops: CDR1 SGHDT, CDR2 YYEEEE.